A single sample is the source of the 9 T cell receptor beta chains below, sequenced in a study of T cell responses to AZD1222 COVID-19 vaccine. Repertoires were generated with immunoSEQ multiplex PCR, while TCRdb's copy carries only in-frame clones and drops some. The sample shows about 70,000 clones, around 84% of them seen only once. Sample: peripheral blood, taken on day 0 of AZD1222 vaccination. The receptors stem from an adult in good health.

V and J are TRBV5-1 and TRBJ2-2; 10 bases are a match to TRBD1. CDR3 length: 16 residues. Germline CDR1 SGHRS, CDR2 YFSETQ. V trimming: 2 bases; J trimming: 5 bases; junction bases outside the gene matches: 6. CDR3 amino acids: CASSFAGTGVTGELFF. DNA for the CDR3: TGCGCCAGCAGCTTCGCCGGGACAGGGGTTACCGGGGAGCTGTTTTTT.

This chain connects TRBV11-2 to TRBJ2-1; possibly TRBD1 or TRBD2 for D (5 bases each). From germline, CDR1 is SGHAT and CDR2 FQNNGV. The CDR3 runs to 13 residues. Trimming removed 1 base from V and 7 bases from J, with 8 bases in between. As DNA, the CDR3 is TGTGCCAGCAGCTTAGGGGGGTTTAATGAGCAGTTCTTC. This translates into CASSLGGFNEQFF. Drawing the rest from reference TRBV11-2 and TRBJ2-1, the complete variable domain is EAGVAQSPRYKIIEKRQSVAFWCNPISGHATLYWYQQILGQGPKLLIQFQNNGVVDDSQLPKDRFSAERLKGVDSTLKIQPAKLEDSAVYLCASSLGGFNEQFFGPGTRLTVL.

This chain joins TRBV3-1 (or the pseudogene TRBV3-2) and TRBJ2-2, with 15 bases identical to TRBD2. The CDR3 totals 19 residues. J was trimmed by 4 bases and V by 0 bases; bases with no gene match: 6. The germline CDR1 and CDR2 sequences are LGHDT and YNNKEL (reference sequence). The CDR3 sequence: CASSQEGTSGGPCTGELFF. The CDR3 DNA reads TGTGCCAGCAGCCAAGAAGGGACTAGCGGGGGGCCTTGCACCGGGGAGCTGTTTTTT.

This clone was counted a few times. The V gene is TRBV7-9, the J gene TRBJ2-3; D gene ambiguous. V was shortened by 3 bases and J by 2 bases, with 6 bases between the two germline ends. The CDR3 covers 13 residues. Germline lookup yields CDR1 SEHNR and CDR2 FQNEAQ (reference sequence). CDR3 protein: CASSFENTDTQYF. CDR3 nucleotides: TGTGCCAGCAGCTTTGAGAACACAGATACGCAGTATTTT.

The chain has TRBV18 and TRBJ2-1, with unresolved D. The CDR3 is 12 amino acids. CDR1 and CDR2 (germline): KGHSH, LQKENI. Trimming left V 3 bases short and J 9 bases short, with 9 bases between. CDR3 DNA sequence: TGTGCCAGCTCACCCATGGACGGTGAGCAGTTCTTC. Translating gives CASSPMDGEQFF.

The rearrangement joins TRBV15 to TRBJ1-2; TRBD1 is a possible D gene (6 bases). CDR1 and CDR2 from the germline V gene are LNHNV and YYDKDF (reference sequence). The V gene lost 3 bases and the J gene lost 6 bases, with 20 bases spanning the gap. The CDR3 totals 16 residues. The CDR3 here is CATSRGNTGMEDGYTF. The CDR3 DNA follows: TGTGCCACCAGCAGGGGTAATACAGGGATGGAGGATGGCTACACCTTC. Full variable domain (outside the CDR3, taken from reference TRBV15 and TRBJ1-2): DAMVIQNPRYQVTQFGKPVTLSCSQTLNHNVMYWYQQKSSQAPKLLFHYYDKDFNNEADTPDNFQSRRPNTSFCFLDIRSPGLGDTAMYLCATSRGNTGMEDGYTFGSGTRLTVV.

V and J are TRBV3-1 (or the pseudogene TRBV3-2) and TRBJ2-7, with 10 bases matching TRBD1. V trimming: 5 bases; J trimming: 6 bases; junction bases outside the gene matches: 7. Germline assignment: CDR1 LGHDT and CDR2 YNNKEL (reference sequence). This CDR3 region has 14 residues. Here the CDR3 DNA reads TGTGCCAGCAGCTACCGGGACAGGGGTACCGAGCAGTACTTC. Translation: CASSYRDRGTEQYF.

The chain combines TRBV7-2 with TRBJ1-2; 7 bases map to TRBD1. V dropped 5 bases and J dropped 1; count of bases not matched to a gene: 7. Per germline, CDR1 SGHTA and CDR2 FQGNSA. This CDR3 comprises 15 residues. CDR3 nucleotide sequence: TGTGCCAGCAGCGCCGGCGGGACAGTTAACTATGGCTACACCTTC. As protein: CASSAGGTVNYGYTF.

This clone appeared once. V and J are TRBV5-1 and TRBJ2-3; the D is unclear. Trimming stripped 2 bases from V and 5 bases from J, with 12 bases between. This CDR3 has 14 residues. Germline values: CDR1 SGHRS, CDR2 YFSETQ. CDR3 in DNA: TGCGCCAGCAGCTTAGTAAGCTATCAAGATACGCAGTATTTT. Its translation: CASSLVSYQDTQYF.